Sequencing of this TCR beta chain was carried out in a study of cytomegalovirus exposure and HLA in healthy donors. Study outcomes and limitations: Listed as cytomegalovirus-associated were 150 or so TCR beta chains. For most TCR beta V segments, an earlier analysis put the productive rate at about 90% or about 30% of the time.

As regards this clone: Its specificity is not known. Other DNA sequences of this sample code for an identical CDR3.

13 Jbeta primers and 60 Vbeta primers were used for the PCR. The table came from immunoSEQ multiplex PCR; TCRdb's copy has only in-frame clones and leaves some out. The sample holds 200,000 to 250,000 clones, over 80% seen once. This TCR derives from a boy aged 2-15 years in good health and CMV-seronegative. The sequenced sample was PBMCs.

The CDR3 DNA follows: TGTGCCAGCAGTCCAGGCCTCTACGAGCAGTACTTC. This codes for CASSPGLYEQYF. This rearrangement joins TRBV6-5 to TRBJ2-7; D ambiguous. The germline V and J ends were trimmed by 5 bases and 3 bases, with 8 bases remaining between them. The CDR3 covers 12 residues. Germline V gene lookup returns CDR1 MNHEY and CDR2 SVGAGI.